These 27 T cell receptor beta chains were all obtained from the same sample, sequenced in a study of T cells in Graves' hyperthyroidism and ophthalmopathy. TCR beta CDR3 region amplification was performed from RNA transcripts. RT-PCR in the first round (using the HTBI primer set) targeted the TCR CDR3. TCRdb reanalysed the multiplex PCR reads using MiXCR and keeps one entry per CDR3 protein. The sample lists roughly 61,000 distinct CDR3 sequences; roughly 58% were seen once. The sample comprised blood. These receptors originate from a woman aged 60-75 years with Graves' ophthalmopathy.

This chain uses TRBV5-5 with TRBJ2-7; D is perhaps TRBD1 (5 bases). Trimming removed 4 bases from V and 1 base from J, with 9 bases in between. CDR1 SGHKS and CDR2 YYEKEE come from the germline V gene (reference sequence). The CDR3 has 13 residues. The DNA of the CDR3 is TGTGCCAGCAGCCCCCAGGGATCCTACGAGCAGTACTTC. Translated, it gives CASSPQGSYEQYF. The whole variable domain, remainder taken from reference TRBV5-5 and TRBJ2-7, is DAGVTQSPTHLIKTRGQQVTLRCSPISGHKSVSWYQQVLGQGPQFIFQYYEKEERGRGNFPDRFSARQFPNYSSELNVNALLLGDSALYLCASSPQGSYEQYFGPGTRLTVT.

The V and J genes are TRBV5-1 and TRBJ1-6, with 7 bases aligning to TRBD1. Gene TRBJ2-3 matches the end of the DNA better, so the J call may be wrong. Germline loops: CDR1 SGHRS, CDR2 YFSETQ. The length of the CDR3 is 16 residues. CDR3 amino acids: CASSLEGDSTTDTQYF. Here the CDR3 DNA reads TGCGCCAGCAGCTTGGAGGGGGACAGTACCACAGATACGCAGTATTTT.

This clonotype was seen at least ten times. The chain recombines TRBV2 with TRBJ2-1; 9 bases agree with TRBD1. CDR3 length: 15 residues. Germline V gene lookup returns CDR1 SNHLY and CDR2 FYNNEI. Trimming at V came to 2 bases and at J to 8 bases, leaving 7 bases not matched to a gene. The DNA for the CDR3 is TGTGCCAGCAGTGAAAGCACAGGGGGCAGGGATGAGCAGTTCTTC. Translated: CASSESTGGRDEQFF.

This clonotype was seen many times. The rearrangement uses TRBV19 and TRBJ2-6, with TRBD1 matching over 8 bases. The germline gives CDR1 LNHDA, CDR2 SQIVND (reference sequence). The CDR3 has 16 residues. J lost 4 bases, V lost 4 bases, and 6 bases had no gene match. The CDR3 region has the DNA TGTGCCAGTAGTACTCAGGGGGCCGGGGGGGCCAACGTCCTGACTTTC. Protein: CASSTQGAGGANVLTF.

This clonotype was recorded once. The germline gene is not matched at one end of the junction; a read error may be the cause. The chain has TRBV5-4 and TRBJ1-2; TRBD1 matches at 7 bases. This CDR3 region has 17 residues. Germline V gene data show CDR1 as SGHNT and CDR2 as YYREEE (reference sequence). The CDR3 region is CASSPGRRGRGDYGYTF. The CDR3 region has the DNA TGCGCCAGCAGCCCGGGCAGAAGGGGGCGAGGGGACTATGGCTACACCTTC.

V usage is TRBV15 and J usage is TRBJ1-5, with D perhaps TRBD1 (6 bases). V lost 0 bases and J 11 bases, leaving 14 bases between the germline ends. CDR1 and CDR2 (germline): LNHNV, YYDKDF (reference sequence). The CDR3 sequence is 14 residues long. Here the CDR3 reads CATSRDTGAETQHF. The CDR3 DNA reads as TGTGCCACCAGCAGAGATACGGGGGCTGAGACCCAGCATTTT. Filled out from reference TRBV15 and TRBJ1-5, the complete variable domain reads DAMVIQNPRYQVTQFGKPVTLSCSQTLNHNVMYWYQQKSSQAPKLLFHYYDKDFNNEADTPDNFQSRRPNTSFCFLDIRSPGLGDTAMYLCATSRDTGAETQHFGDGTRLSIL.

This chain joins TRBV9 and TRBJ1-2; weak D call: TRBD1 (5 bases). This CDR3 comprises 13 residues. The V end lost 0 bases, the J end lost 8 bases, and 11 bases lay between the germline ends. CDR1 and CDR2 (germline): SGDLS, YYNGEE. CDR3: CASSVEGTRGYTF. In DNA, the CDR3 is TGTGCCAGCAGCGTAGAGGGGACGCGGGGCTACACCTTC.

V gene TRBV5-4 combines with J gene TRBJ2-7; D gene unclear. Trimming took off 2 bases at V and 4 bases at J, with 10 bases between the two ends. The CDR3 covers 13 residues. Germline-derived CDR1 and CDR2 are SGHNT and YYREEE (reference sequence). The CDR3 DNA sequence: TGTGCCAGCAGCTTCGGATTTAAATACGAGCAGTACTTC. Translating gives CASSFGFKYEQYF.

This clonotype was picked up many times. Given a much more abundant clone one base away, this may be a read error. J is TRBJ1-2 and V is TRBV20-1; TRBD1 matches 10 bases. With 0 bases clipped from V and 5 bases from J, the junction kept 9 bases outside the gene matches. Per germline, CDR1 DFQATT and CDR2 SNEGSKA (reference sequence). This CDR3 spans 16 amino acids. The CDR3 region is CSARDLRDRGAYGYTF. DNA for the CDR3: TGCAGTGCTAGAGATCTAAGGGACAGGGGAGCGTATGGCTACACCTTC.

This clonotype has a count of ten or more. The CDR3 here is CSARSAGRVNEQFF. The DNA of the CDR3 is TGCAGTGCTAGGTCAGCGGGTAGGGTCAATGAGCAGTTCTTC. V and J are TRBV20-1 and TRBJ2-1; a weak D match, TRBD2 (6 bases). This CDR3 comprises 14 residues. The V end lost 3 bases, the J end lost 6 bases, and 15 bases lay between the germline ends. Germline CDR1 is DFQATT and CDR2 is SNEGSKA (reference sequence).

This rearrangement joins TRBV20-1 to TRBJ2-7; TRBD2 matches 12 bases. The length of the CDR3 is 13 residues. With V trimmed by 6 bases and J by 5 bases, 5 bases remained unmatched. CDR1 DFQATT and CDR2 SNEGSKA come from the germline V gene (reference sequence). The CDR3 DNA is TGCAGTGCGCCGACTAGCGGGAGAAACGAGCAGTACTTC. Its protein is CSAPTSGRNEQYF.

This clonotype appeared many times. The CDR3 is CASSFEYSKNIQYF. The CDR3 DNA reads TGTGCCAGCAGTTTTGAGTACTCCAAAAACATTCAGTACTTC. The gene calls are TRBV12-3 or TRBV12-4 and TRBJ2-4; D gene ambiguous. The ends were cut back, 3 bases at V and 2 bases at J, with 8 bases in the middle. The CDR3 has 14 amino acids.

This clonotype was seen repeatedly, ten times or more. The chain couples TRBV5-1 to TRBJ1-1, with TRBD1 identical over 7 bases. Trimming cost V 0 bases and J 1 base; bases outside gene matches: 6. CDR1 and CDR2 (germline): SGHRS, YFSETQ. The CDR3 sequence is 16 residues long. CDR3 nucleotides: TGCGCCAGCAGCTTGGTCCAAGGGGGCTGGAACACTGAAGCTTTCTTT. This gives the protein CASSLVQGGWNTEAFF.

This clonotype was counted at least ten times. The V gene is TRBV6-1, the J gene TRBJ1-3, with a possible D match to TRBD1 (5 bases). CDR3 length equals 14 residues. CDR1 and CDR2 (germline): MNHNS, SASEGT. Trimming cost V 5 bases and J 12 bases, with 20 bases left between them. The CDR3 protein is CASSPTGTFDGIYF. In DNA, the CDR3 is TGTGCCAGCAGTCCAACCGGGACCTTCGACGGCATATATTTT.

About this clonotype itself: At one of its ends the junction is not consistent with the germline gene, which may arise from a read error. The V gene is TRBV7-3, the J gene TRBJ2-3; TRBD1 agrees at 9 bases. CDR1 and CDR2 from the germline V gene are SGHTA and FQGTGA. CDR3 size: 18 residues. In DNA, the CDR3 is TGTGCCGGCAGCTTAACGGCACAGGGGGCGCCTAGCACAGACACGCAGTATTTT. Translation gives CAGSLTAQGAPSTDTQYF.

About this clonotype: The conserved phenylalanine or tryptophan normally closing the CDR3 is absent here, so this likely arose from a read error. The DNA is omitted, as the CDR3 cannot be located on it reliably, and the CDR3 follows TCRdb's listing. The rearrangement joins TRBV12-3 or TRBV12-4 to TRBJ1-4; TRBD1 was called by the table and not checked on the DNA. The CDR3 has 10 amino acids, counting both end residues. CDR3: CASSSTEGVD.

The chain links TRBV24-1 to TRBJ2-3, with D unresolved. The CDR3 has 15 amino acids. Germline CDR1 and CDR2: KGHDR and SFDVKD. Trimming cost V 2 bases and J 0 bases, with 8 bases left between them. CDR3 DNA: TGTGCCACCAGTGATTCCCATACTAGCACAGATACGCAGTATTTT. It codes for CATSDSHTSTDTQYF.

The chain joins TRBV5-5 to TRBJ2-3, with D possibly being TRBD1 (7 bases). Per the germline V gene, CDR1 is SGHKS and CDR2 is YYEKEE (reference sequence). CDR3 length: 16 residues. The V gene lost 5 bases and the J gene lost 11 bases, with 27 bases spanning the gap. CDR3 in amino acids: CASRRGPGVAGGEQYF. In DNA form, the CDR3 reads TGTGCCAGCAGAAGGGGTCCGGGAGTGGCAGGGGGTGAGCAGTATTTT.

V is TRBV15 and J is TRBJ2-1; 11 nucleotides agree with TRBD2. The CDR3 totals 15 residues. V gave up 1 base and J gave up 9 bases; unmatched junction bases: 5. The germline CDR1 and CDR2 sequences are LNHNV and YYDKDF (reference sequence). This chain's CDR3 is CATSRGVAGGGEQFF. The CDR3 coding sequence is TGTGCCACCAGCAGAGGAGTAGCGGGAGGGGGTGAGCAGTTCTTC.

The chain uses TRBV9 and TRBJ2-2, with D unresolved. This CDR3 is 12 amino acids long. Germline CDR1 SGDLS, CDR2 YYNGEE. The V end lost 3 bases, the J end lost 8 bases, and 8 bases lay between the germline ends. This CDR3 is CASSESTGELFF. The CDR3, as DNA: TGTGCCAGCAGCGAAAGCACAGGGGAGCTGTTTTTT.

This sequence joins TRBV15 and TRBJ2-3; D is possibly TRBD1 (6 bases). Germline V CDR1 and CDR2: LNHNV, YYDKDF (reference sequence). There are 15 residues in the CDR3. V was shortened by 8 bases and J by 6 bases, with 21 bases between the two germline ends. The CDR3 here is CATSHGGEGRDTQYF. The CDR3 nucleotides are TGTGCCACCTCCCATGGGGGCGAGGGACGGGATACGCAGTATTTT.

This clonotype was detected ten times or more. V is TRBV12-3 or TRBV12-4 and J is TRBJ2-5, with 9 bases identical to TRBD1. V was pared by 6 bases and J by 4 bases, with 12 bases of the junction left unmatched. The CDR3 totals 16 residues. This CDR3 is CASSTTGTGLRETQYF. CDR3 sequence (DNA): TGTGCCAGCAGCACCACCGGGACAGGGCTAAGAGAGACCCAGTACTTC.

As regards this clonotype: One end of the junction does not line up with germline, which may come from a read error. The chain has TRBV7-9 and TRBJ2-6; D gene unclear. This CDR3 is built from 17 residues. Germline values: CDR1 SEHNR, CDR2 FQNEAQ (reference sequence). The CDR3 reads CANSFGSDPPGANVLTF. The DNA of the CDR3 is TGTGCCAACAGCTTCGGCAGCGACCCCCCTGGGGCCAACGTCCTGACTTTC.

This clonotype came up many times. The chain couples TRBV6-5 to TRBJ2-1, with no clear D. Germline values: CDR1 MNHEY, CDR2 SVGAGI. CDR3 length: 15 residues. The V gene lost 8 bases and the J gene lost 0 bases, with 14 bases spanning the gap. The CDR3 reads CASCDLPGSYNEQFF. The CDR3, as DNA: TGTGCCAGCTGTGATCTTCCGGGCTCCTACAATGAGCAGTTCTTC.

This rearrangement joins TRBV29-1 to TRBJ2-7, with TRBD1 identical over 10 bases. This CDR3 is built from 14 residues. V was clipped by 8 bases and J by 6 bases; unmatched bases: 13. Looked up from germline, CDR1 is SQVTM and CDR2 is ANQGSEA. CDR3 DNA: TGCAGCTTGGGACTCCGGGACAGGGGACGCGAGCAGTACTTC. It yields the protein CSLGLRDRGREQYF.

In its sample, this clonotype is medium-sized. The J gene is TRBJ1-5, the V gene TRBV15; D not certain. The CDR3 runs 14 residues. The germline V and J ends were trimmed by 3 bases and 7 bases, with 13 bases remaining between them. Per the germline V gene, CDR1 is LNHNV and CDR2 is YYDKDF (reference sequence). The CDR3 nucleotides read TGTGCCACCAGCAGCTCTCAGGAACGACAGCCCCAGCATTTT. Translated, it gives CATSSSQERQPQHF.

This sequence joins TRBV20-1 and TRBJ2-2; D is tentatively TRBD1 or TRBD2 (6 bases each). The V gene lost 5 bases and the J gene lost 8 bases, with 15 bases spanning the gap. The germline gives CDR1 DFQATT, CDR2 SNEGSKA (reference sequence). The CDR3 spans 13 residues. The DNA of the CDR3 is TGCAGTGCTCCCACAGGGAGCGGGGGGGAGCTGTTTTTT. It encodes CSAPTGSGGELFF.